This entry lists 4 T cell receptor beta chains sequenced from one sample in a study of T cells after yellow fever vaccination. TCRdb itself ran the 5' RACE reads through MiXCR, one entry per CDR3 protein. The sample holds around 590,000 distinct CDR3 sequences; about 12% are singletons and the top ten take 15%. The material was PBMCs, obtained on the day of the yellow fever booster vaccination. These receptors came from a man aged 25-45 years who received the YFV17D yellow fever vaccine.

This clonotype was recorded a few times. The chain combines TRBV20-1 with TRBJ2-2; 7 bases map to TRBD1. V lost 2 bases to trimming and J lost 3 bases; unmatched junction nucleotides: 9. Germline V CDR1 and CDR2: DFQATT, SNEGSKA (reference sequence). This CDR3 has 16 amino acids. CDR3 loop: CSARIRGGGHTGELFF. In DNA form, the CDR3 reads TGCAGTGCTAGAATAAGAGGGGGCGGTCACACCGGGGAGCTGTTTTTT.

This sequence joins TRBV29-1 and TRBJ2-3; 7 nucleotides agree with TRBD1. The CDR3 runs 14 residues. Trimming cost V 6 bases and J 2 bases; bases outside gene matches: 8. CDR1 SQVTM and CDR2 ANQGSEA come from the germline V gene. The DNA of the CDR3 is TGCAGCGTACAGACAGGGTCTGACACAGATACGCAGTATTTT. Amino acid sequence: CSVQTGSDTDTQYF.

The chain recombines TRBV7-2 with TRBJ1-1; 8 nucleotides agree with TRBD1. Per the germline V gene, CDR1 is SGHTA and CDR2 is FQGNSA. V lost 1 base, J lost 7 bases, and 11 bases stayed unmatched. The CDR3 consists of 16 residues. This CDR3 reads CASSLVSGGGFGEAFF. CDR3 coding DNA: TGTGCCAGCAGCTTAGTTTCAGGGGGCGGGTTTGGTGAAGCTTTCTTT.

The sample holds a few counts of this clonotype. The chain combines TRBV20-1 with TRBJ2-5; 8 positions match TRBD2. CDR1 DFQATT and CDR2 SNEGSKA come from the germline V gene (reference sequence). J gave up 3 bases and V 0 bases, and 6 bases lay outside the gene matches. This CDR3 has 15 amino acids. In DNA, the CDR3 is TGCAGTGCTAGAGATCTACTAGCGGTGGAAGAGACCCAGTACTTC. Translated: CSARDLLAVEETQYF.